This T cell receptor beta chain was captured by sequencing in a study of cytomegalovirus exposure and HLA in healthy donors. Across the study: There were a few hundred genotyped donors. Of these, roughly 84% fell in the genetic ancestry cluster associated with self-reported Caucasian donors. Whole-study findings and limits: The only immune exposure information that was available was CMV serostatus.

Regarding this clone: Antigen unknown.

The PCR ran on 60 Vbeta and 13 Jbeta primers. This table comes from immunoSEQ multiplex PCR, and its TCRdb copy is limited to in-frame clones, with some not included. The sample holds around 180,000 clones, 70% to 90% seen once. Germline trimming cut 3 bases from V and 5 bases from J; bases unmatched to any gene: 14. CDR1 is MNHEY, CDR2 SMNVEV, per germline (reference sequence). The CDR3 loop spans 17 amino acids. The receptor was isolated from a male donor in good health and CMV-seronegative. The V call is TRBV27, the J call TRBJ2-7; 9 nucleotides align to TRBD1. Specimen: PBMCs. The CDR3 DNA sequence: TGTGCCAGCAGTTTTCTCGGGTTGGGACAGGGTTCCCACGAGCAGTACTTC. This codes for CASSFLGLGQGSHEQYF.